A selection of T cell receptor beta chains follows, all from one sample in a study of PD-1 blockade in classical Hodgkin lymphoma. The repertoire was sequenced with immunoSEQ multiplex PCR; TCRdb's copy has only in-frame clones and lacks some. The sample includes nearly 55,000 clones, around 85% of them seen just once. This specimen was peripheral blood mononuclear cells (PBMCs), taken at baseline. Receptors were obtained from a human donor with classical Hodgkin lymphoma. The CDR3 runs from the conserved cysteine through the conserved F or W. Each record gives: V gene, D gene, J gene, clone size, CDR3 DNA, CDR3 protein. A D gene is named only where the DNA matches it firmly. Clone size is stated in some rows and not others, as once, few, many or a class when expanded.

V gene: TRBV19; D gene: -; J gene: TRBJ1-2; clone size: -; CDR3 DNA: TGTGCCAGTGGCTGGACATCAAGCTATGGCTACACCTTC; CDR3 protein: CASGWTSSYGYTF
V gene: TRBV4-2; D gene: -; J gene: TRBJ2-3; clone size: -; CDR3 DNA: TGTGCCAGCAGCCAAGTAGAACAGCGCTCAGATACGCAGTATTTT; CDR3 protein: CASSQVEQRSDTQYF
V gene: TRBV19; D gene: -; J gene: TRBJ2-3; clone size: -; CDR3 DNA: TGTGCCAGTAGTATGCCGGGGGCAGATACGCAGTATTTT; CDR3 protein: CASSMPGADTQYF
V gene: TRBV11-3; D gene: TRBD1; J gene: TRBJ2-7; clone size: -; CDR3 DNA: TGTGCCAGCAGCTTCCTCGGGACAGGGGCCTACGAGCAGTACTTC; CDR3 protein: CASSFLGTGAYEQYF
V gene: TRBV7-2; D gene: -; J gene: TRBJ2-7; clone size: -; CDR3 DNA: TGTGCCAGCAGCTGGGGGGACTACGAGCAGTACTTC; CDR3 protein: CASSWGDYEQYF
V gene: TRBV5-1; D gene: TRBD2; J gene: TRBJ2-1; clone size: -; CDR3 DNA: TGCGCCAGCAGCTTGGACGGCGGGAGAGGCAATGAGCAGTTCTTC; CDR3 protein: CASSLDGGRGNEQFF
V gene: TRBV5-1; D gene: -; J gene: TRBJ2-2; clone size: -; CDR3 DNA: TGCGCCAGCAGTTTTCAGGGTACCGGGGAGCTGTTTTTT; CDR3 protein: CASSFQGTGELFF
V gene: TRBV7-6; D gene: -; J gene: TRBJ2-2; clone size: -; CDR3 DNA: TGTGCCAGCAGCTCCAGGGACTCCGGGGAGCTGTTTTTT; CDR3 protein: CASSSRDSGELFF
V gene: TRBV11-3; D gene: -; J gene: TRBJ2-7; clone size: once; CDR3 DNA: TGTGCCAGCAGCTTAGGGAACGAGCAGTACTTC; CDR3 protein: CASSLGNEQYF
V gene: TRBV15; D gene: TRBD2; J gene: TRBJ2-7; clone size: -; CDR3 DNA: TGTGCCACCAGCAGTCTCGAGGGGCGAACTAGCGGGAACGAGCAGTACTTC; CDR3 protein: CATSSLEGRTSGNEQYF
V gene: TRBV19; D gene: -; J gene: TRBJ2-3; clone size: -; CDR3 DNA: TGTGCCAGTAGTCTACCTGGGGTGGATACGCAGTATTTT; CDR3 protein: CASSLPGVDTQYF
V gene: TRBV7-8; D gene: TRBD1; J gene: TRBJ1-5; clone size: -; CDR3 DNA: TGTGCCAGCAGCCGGGACAGGGGGCCACAGCCCCAGCATTTT; CDR3 protein: CASSRDRGPQPQHF
V gene: TRBV11-2; D gene: TRBD2; J gene: TRBJ2-3; clone size: -; CDR3 DNA: TGTGCCAGCAGCTTCGGGACTAGGGCTGGCACAGATACGCAGTATTTT; CDR3 protein: CASSFGTRAGTDTQYF
V gene: TRBV19; D gene: -; J gene: TRBJ1-2; clone size: few; CDR3 DNA: TGTGCCAGTAGTAGGGCCGGGACACCCGGGGCAAATGGCTACACCTTC; CDR3 protein: CASSRAGTPGANGYTF
V gene: TRBV7-8; D gene: -; J gene: TRBJ2-3; clone size: -; CDR3 DNA: TGTGCCAGCAGCTTTAAACTAGTGTTAGATACGCAGTATTTT; CDR3 protein: CASSFKLVLDTQYF
V gene: TRBV19; D gene: -; J gene: TRBJ2-1; clone size: -; CDR3 DNA: TGTGCCACCTCGCCAGTATCTGGTGTAAATGAGCAGTTCTTC; CDR3 protein: CATSPVSGVNEQFF
V gene: TRBV7-2; D gene: -; J gene: TRBJ2-7; clone size: -; CDR3 DNA: TGTGCCAGCAGCTTTGACACGTTCTACGAGCAGTACTTC; CDR3 protein: CASSFDTFYEQYF
V gene: TRBV19; D gene: TRBD2; J gene: TRBJ2-7; clone size: few; CDR3 DNA: TGTGCCAGTGGGAGCAGGCCGGGACTAGCGGGAGCGAGAATCTACGAGCAGTACTTC; CDR3 protein: CASGSRPGLAGARIYEQYF
V gene: TRBV6-6; D gene: -; J gene: TRBJ2-3; clone size: -; CDR3 DNA: TGTGCCAGCAGGCGAGGAGATACGCAGTATTTT; CDR3 protein: CASRRGDTQYF
V gene: TRBV25-1; D gene: -; J gene: TRBJ2-1; clone size: -; CDR3 DNA: TGTGCCAGCAGCCGACTTACCACAGGGTTCTCCTACAATGAGCAGTTCTTC; CDR3 protein: CASSRLTTGFSYNEQFF
V gene: TRBV6-4; D gene: -; J gene: TRBJ1-5; clone size: -; CDR3 DNA: TGTGCCAGCAGTTTAGAGATGGGACAGCCCCAGCATTTT; CDR3 protein: CASSLEMGQPQHF
V gene: TRBV19; D gene: -; J gene: TRBJ2-6; clone size: -; CDR3 DNA: TGTGCCAGTAGCTTAAACTCTGGGGCCAACGTCCTGACTTTC; CDR3 protein: CASSLNSGANVLTF
V gene: TRBV7-8; D gene: -; J gene: TRBJ1-4; clone size: -; CDR3 DNA: TGTGCCAGCAGTCGACGACAGAATGAAAAACTGTTTTTT; CDR3 protein: CASSRRQNEKLFF
V gene: TRBV9; D gene: -; J gene: TRBJ1-1; clone size: -; CDR3 DNA: TGTGCCAGCAGCCCGTTGGGGCAGGGAGGAACTGAAGCTTTCTTT; CDR3 protein: CASSPLGQGGTEAFF
V gene: TRBV27; D gene: -; J gene: TRBJ1-5; clone size: -; CDR3 DNA: TGTGCCAGCAGTTTGGGGCAGTTCAATCAGCCCCAGCATTTT; CDR3 protein: CASSLGQFNQPQHF
V gene: TRBV18; D gene: -; J gene: TRBJ2-4; clone size: few; CDR3 DNA: TGTGCCAGCTCACCACAAGAGGGGATGGACATTCAGTACTTC; CDR3 protein: CASSPQEGMDIQYF
V gene: TRBV19; D gene: -; J gene: TRBJ2-2; clone size: -; CDR3 DNA: TGTGCCAGTAGTAAGGCTAGATTTGTTCCGGGGGAGCTGTTTTTT; CDR3 protein: CASSKARFVPGELFF
V gene: TRBV28; D gene: -; J gene: TRBJ2-7; clone size: -; CDR3 DNA: TGTGCCAGCAGTTTGGTAGGCGGGGCCTACGAGCAGTACTTC; CDR3 protein: CASSLVGGAYEQYF
V gene: TRBV18; D gene: TRBD1; J gene: TRBJ1-1; clone size: once; CDR3 DNA: TGTGCCAGCTCAATACAGGGGGGGGCTGAAGCTTTCTTT; CDR3 protein: CASSIQGGAEAFF
V gene: TRBV9; D gene: TRBD2; J gene: TRBJ2-1; clone size: few; CDR3 DNA: TGTGCCAGCAGCGTGATTGGCGGGAGGGGCAATGAGCAGTTCTTC; CDR3 protein: CASSVIGGRGNEQFF
V gene: TRBV11-2; D gene: -; J gene: TRBJ2-7; clone size: -; CDR3 DNA: TGTGCCAGCAGCTTAGGCCCGCCGCATCCGGGATCCTACGAGCAGTACTTC; CDR3 protein: CASSLGPPHPGSYEQYF
V gene: TRBV9; D gene: TRBD2; J gene: TRBJ2-1; clone size: -; CDR3 DNA: TGTGCCAGCAGCTCAAGTTACTACGGACTAGACCTGACAATTTTCGGAGGCGGGAATGAGCAGTTCTTC; CDR3 protein: CASSSSYYGLDLTIFGGGNEQFF
V gene: TRBV10-3; D gene: TRBD1; J gene: TRBJ2-5; clone size: -; CDR3 DNA: TGTGCCATCAGTGCCTCCGGGACAGGGGCTGTAGAGACCCAGTACTTC; CDR3 protein: CAISASGTGAVETQYF
V gene: TRBV7-2; D gene: -; J gene: TRBJ1-4; clone size: few; CDR3 DNA: TGTGCCAGCAGCCCGGGACCGAATAATGAAAAACTGTTTTTT; CDR3 protein: CASSPGPNNEKLFF
V gene: TRBV27; D gene: TRBD2; J gene: TRBJ2-1; clone size: -; CDR3 DNA: TGTGCCAGCAGGTCACTAGCGGGAGGACAGAATGAGCAGTTCTTC; CDR3 protein: CASRSLAGGQNEQFF
V gene: TRBV29-1; D gene: -; J gene: TRBJ1-2; clone size: -; CDR3 DNA: TGCAGCGTTAAGAACCTGGAGTATGGCTACACCTTC; CDR3 protein: CSVKNLEYGYTF
V gene: TRBV5-6; D gene: -; J gene: TRBJ1-4; clone size: -; CDR3 DNA: TGTGCCAGCAGCTTGAAATCCTCGGTTAATGAAAAACTGTTTTTT; CDR3 protein: CASSLKSSVNEKLFF
V gene: TRBV25-1; D gene: TRBD2; J gene: TRBJ2-5; clone size: -; CDR3 DNA: TGTGCCAGCAGCCCACGGCGAACTAGCGGGAGACTTCAAGAGACCCAGTACTTC; CDR3 protein: CASSPRRTSGRLQETQYF
V gene: TRBV11-3; D gene: -; J gene: TRBJ1-1; clone size: -; CDR3 DNA: TGTGCCAGCACTAACAAATGGGGGGGTTACAATTTGGGGAACACTGAAGCTTTCTTT; CDR3 protein: CASTNKWGGYNLGNTEAFF
V gene: TRBV4-2; D gene: TRBD2; J gene: TRBJ2-1; clone size: once; CDR3 DNA: TGTGCCAGCAGTTATTCTAGCGGGAGGTTCAATGAGCAGTTCTTC; CDR3 protein: CASSYSSGRFNEQFF